The clone carrying this TCR beta chain was observed many times. In TCRdb, the 5' RACE reads were re-called with MiXCR into one record per CDR3 protein. The sample lists roughly 34,000 distinct CDR3 sequences, around 4% occurring once. The sample comes from a study of early T cells in non-severe SARS-CoV-2 infection. V lost 2 bases to trimming and J lost 1 base, with 7 bases between them. Germline loops: CDR1 SGHTA, CDR2 FQGNSA. This CDR3 comprises 14 residues. This TCR came from an adult who was a healthcare worker with PCR-confirmed SARS-CoV-2 infection or an uninfected control (not recorded which). The chain joins TRBV7-2 to TRBJ2-3; maybe TRBD1 (6 bases). What was sequenced was whole blood. CDR3 nucleotides: TGTGCCAGCAGCTTAAACAGGGGCACAGATACGCAGTATTTT. This encodes CASSLNRGTDTQYF.